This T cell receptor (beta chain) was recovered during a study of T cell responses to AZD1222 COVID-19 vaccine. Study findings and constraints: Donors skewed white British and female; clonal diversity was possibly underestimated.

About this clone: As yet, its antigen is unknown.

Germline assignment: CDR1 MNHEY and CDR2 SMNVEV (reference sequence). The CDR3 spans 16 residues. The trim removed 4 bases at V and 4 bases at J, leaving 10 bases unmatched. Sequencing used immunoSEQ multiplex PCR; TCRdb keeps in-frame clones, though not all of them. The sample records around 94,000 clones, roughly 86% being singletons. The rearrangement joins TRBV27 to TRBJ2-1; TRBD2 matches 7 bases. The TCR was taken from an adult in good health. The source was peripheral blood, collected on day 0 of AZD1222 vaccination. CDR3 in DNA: TGTGCCAGCAGTTCAATAGCGGGCAGCATATACAATGAGCAGTTCTTC. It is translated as CASSSIAGSIYNEQFF.